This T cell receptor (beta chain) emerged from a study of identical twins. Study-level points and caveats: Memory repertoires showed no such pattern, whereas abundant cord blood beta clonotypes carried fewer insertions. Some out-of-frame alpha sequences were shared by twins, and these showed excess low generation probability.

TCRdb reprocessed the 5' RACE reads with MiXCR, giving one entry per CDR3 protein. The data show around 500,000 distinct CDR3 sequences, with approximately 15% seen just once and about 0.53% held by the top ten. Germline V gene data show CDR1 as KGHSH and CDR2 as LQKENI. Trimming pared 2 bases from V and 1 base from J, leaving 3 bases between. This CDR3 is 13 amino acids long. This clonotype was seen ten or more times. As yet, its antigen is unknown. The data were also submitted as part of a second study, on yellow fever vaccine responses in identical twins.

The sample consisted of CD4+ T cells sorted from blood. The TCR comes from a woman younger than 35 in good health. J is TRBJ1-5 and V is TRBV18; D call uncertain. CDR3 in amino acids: CASSPGSNQPQHF. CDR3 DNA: TGTGCCAGCTCACCAGGAAGCAATCAGCCCCAGCATTTT. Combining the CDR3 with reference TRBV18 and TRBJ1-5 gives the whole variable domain NAGVMQNPRHLVRRRGQEARLRCSPMKGHSHVYWYRQLPEEGLKFMVYLQKENIIDESGMPKERFSAEFPKEGPSILRIQQVVRGDSAAYFCASSPGSNQPQHFGDGTRLSIL.